This TCR beta chain came from a study of regulatory T cells in long-lasting Graves disease. Study-wide results and limits: Persistent cases of Graves' showed reduced TCR diversity relative to newly diagnosed patients.

This clonotype was observed at least ten times. Its target is not known. Assembly of TCR beta libraries relied on iRepertoire HTBI primers together with Arm-PCR of CDR3 regions. MiXCR, applied by TCRdb to the multiplex PCR reads, yields one record per CDR3 protein. The sample contains under 250,000 distinct CDR3 sequences, roughly a fifth of which appear only once. Germline V lookup: CDR1 SNHLY, CDR2 FYNNEI. The CDR3 is 14 residues long. The trim removed 5 bases at V and 4 bases at J, leaving 7 bases unmatched. Time point: newly diagnosed GD, antithyroid drugs for less than 3 months. The TCR library used RNA extracted from PBMCs. Graves' disease diagnosis was established per American Thyroid Association guidelines. This same sample was also part of a study on T cells in Graves' hyperthyroidism and ophthalmopathy.

Here the sequenced sample was peripheral blood mononuclear cells (PBMCs), taken at new diagnosis, from a patient treated with antithyroid drugs. The chain has TRBV2 and TRBJ1-1; 7 nucleotides agree with TRBD1. The clonotype comes from a woman aged 25-40 years with Graves disease. The CDR3, as DNA: TGTGCCAGCAGTAGACAGGGAATGGGCACTGAAGCTTTCTTT. It encodes CASSRQGMGTEAFF.